This TCR beta chain was recovered during a study of beta chain features in type 1 diabetes. Study background: Age, gender, cell numbers and subset yield matched between patients and controls. Over all samples combined, fewer than 130,000,000 sorted cells were examined. Study observations and caveats: The cDNA sequencing approach could over-represent high-TCR-expressing cells. Shorter TCRB CDR3s, moderately but significantly so, were found in Type 1 diabetes patients in all four CD4+ subsets.

The study reverse transcribed the entire isolated RNA, so it sequenced expressed TCRB transcripts. Produced via immunoSEQ multiplex PCR; TCRdb's table is partial and in-frame only. The repertoire has 60,000 or so clones, roughly 50% of them found once; the top ten carry 2.6%. A few counts support this clone. What it binds is not known. The CDR3 totals 15 residues. Trimming cost V 10 bases and J 0 bases; bases outside gene matches: 7. CDR1 is MDHEN, CDR2 SYDVKM, per germline. The TCR was taken from a woman aged 40-49 years with type 1 diabetes. The V and J genes are TRBV28 and TRBJ2-3; 10 bases map to TRBD2. The sample was Tregs from blood. CDR3 in DNA: TGTGCCACAGTGACTAGCGGGTTTAGCACAGATACGCAGTATTTT. It encodes CATVTSGFSTDTQYF.